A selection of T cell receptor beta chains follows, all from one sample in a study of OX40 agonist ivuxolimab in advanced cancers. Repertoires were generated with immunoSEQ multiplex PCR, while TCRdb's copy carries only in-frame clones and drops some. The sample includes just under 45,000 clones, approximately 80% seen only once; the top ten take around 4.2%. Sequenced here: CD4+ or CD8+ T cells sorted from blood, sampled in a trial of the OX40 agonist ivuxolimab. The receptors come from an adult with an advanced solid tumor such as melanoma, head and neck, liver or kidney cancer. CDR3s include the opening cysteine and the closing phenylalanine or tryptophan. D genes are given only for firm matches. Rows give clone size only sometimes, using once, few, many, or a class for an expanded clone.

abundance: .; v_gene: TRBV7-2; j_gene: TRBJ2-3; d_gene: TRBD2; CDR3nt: TGTGCCAGCAACCCGGGACTAGATCTGTCAGATACGCAGTATTTT; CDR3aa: CASNPGLDLSDTQYF
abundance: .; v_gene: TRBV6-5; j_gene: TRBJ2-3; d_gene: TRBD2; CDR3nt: TGTGCCAGCAGTTACTCACAGCGGGGGCTCACAGATACGCAGTATTTT; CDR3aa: CASSYSQRGLTDTQYF
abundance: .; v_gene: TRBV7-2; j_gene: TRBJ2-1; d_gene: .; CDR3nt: TGTGCCAGCGGCCGGAGGGGTGTCGATGAGCAGTTCTTC; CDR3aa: CASGRRGVDEQFF
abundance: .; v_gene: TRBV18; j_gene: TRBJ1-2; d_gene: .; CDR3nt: TGTGCCAGCTCACCGGGACACCAAGGGGATTATGGCTACACCTTC; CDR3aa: CASSPGHQGDYGYTF
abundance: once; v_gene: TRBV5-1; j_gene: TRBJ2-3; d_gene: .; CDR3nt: TGCGCCAGCAGCTTCGGCCAGGGGGGAAATACGCAGTATTTT; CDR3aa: CASSFGQGGNTQYF
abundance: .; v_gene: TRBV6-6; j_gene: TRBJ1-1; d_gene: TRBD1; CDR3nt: TGTGCCAGCAGTTTCACAGGGGACACTGAAGCTTTCTTT; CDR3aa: CASSFTGDTEAFF
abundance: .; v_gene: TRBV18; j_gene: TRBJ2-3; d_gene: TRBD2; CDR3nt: TGTGCCAGCTCTTCAGTGGGGACTAGCGGCGGTTTTAGCACAGATACGCAGTATTTT; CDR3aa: CASSSVGTSGGFSTDTQYF
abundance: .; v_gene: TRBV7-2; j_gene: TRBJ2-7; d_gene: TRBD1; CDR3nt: TGTGCCAGCAGCACCGGACAGGGTACCGAGCAGTACTTC; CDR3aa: CASSTGQGTEQYF
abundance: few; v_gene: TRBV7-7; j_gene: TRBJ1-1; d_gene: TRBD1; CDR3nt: TGTGCTAGCAGCTCGGACAGGGACACTGAAGCTTTCTTT; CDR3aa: CASSSDRDTEAFF
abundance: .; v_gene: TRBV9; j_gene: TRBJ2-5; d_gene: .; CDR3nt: TGTGCCAGCAGCCCGGGACTCCAGGGGGAGACCCAGTACTTC; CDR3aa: CASSPGLQGETQYF
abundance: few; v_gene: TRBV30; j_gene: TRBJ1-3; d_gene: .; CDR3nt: TGTGCCTGGTTAGACGGGTCTGGAAACACCATATATTTT; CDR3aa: CAWLDGSGNTIYF
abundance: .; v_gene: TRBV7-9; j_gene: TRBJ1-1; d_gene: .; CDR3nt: TGTGCCAGCAGCCCAACGGGGGGGTTGAACACTGAAGCTTTCTTT; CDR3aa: CASSPTGGLNTEAFF
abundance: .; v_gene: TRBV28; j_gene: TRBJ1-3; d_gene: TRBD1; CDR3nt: TGTGCCAGCAGGCCCGGGACAGGGGTAGGAAACACCATATATTTT; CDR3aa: CASRPGTGVGNTIYF
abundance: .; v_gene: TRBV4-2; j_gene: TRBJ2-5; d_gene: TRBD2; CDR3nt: TGTGCCAGCAGCTCACTAGCGGGGGAGACCCAGTACTTC; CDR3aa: CASSSLAGETQYF
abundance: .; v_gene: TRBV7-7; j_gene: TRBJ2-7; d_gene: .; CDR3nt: TGTGCTAGCAGCGCTGTGCTAGCACACGAGCAGTACTTC; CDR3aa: CASSAVLAHEQYF
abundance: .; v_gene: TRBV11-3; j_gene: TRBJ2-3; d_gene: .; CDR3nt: TGTGCCAGCAGCTTAGATAACAGTAAACCGAAGTATTTT; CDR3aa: CASSLDNSKPKYF
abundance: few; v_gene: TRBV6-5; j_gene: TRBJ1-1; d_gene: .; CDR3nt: TGTGCCAGCAGCCGAGACTTTATGAACACTGAAGCTTTCTTT; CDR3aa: CASSRDFMNTEAFF
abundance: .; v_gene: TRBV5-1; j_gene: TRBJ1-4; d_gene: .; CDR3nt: TGCGCCAGCAGCCCGGACTCGACAACTGAAAAACTGTTTTTT; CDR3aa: CASSPDSTTEKLFF
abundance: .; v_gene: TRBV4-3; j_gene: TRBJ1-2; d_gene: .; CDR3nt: TGCGCCAGCAGCCAATCTCCTCGGGGCGGAAGCCACCCTAACTATGGCTACACCTTC; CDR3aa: CASSQSPRGGSHPNYGYTF
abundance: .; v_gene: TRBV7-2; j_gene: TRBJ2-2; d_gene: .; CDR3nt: TGTGCCAGCTCCCTAGGGGGGGTCTGGAACACCGGGGAGCTGTTTTTT; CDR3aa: CASSLGGVWNTGELFF
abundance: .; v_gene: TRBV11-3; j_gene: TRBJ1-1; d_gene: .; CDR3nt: TGTGCCAGCAGCCCAGGTGGGGGCCTGAACACTGAAGCTTTCTTT; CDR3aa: CASSPGGGLNTEAFF
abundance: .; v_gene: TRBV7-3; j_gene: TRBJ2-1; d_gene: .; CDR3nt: TGTGCCAGCAGCTCCGGTCTAGCAAGGAATGAGCAGTTCTTC; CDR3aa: CASSSGLARNEQFF
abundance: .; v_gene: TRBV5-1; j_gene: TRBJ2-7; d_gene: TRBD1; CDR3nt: TGCGCCAGCAGCCCAGAGACAGGGGCCTTGGGCGAGCAGTACTTC; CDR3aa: CASSPETGALGEQYF
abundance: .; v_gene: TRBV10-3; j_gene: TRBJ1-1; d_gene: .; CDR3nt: TGTGCCATCAGTGAAAGGGAGAGAATGAACACTGAAGCTTTCTTT; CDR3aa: CAISERERMNTEAFF
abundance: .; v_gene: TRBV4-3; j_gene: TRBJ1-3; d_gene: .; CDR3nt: TGCGCCAGCAGCCAAGAAGGGGAACCGAGGAGCTCTGGAAACACCATATATTTT; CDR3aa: CASSQEGEPRSSGNTIYF
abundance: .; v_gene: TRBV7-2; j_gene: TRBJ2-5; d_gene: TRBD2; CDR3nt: TGTGCCAGCAGCCCTAGTAGCGGGGGGATCGAGACCCAGTACTTC; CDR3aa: CASSPSSGGIETQYF
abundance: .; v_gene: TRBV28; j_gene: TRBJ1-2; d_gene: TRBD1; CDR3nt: TGTGCCAGCAGTACCCAGGGGACAGCTAACTATGGCTACACCTTC; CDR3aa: CASSTQGTANYGYTF
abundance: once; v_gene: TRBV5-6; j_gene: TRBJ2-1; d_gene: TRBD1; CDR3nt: TGTGCCAGCAGCTTGTCCTCTGACAGGGGTATTTACAATGAGCAGTTCTTC; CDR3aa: CASSLSSDRGIYNEQFF
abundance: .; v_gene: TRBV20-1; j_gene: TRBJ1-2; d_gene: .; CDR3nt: TGCAGTGCGCCCTTGGGGTATGGCTACACCTTC; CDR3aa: CSAPLGYGYTF
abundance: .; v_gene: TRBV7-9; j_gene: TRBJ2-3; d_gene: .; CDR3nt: TGTGCCGCCGAGGGGGTTAGCACAGATACGCAGTATTTT; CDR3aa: CAAEGVSTDTQYF
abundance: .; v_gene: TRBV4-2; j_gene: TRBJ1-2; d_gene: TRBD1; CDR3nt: TGTGCCAGCAGGCTGCAAACCGGGACAGAGTATGGCTACACCTTC; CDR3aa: CASRLQTGTEYGYTF
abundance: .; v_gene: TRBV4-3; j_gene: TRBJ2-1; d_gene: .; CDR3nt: TGCGCCAGCAGCCAAGGCCCGCGGGAAAGTGAGCAGTTCTTC; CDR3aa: CASSQGPRESEQFF
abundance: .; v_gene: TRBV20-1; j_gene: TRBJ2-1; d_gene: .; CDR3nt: TGCAGTGCTAGAGATTCGAATGAGCAGTTCTTC; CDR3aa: CSARDSNEQFF
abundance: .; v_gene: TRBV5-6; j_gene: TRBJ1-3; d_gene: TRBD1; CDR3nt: TGTGCCAGCAGCTCCGGGACAGGAGGCGGAAACACCATATATTTT; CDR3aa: CASSSGTGGGNTIYF
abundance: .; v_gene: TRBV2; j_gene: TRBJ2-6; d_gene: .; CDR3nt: TGTGCCAGCAGATGGGACTTATCTGGGGCCAACGTCCTGACTTTC; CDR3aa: CASRWDLSGANVLTF
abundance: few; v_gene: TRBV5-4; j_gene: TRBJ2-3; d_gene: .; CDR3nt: TGTGCCAGCAGCTTGAAGGCGGGGAGGACAGATACGCAGTATTTT; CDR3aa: CASSLKAGRTDTQYF
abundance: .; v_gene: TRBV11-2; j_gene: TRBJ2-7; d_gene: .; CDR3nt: TGTGCCAGCAGCGAAATCAACTACGAGCAGTACTTC; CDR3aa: CASSEINYEQYF
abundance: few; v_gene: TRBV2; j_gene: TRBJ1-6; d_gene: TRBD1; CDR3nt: TGTGCCAGCAGGGGGGGGACAGGGGAATCTTCACCCCTCCACTTT; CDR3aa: CASRGGTGESSPLHF
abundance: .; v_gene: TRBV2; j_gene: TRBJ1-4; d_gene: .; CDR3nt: TGTGCCAGCAGTCGGGGCGACAGCGGTGAAAAACTGTTTTTT; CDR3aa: CASSRGDSGEKLFF
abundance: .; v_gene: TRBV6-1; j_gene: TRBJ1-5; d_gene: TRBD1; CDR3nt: TGTGCCAGCAGTGGCGGGACAGACCACAATCAGCCCCAGCATTTT; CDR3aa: CASSGGTDHNQPQHF
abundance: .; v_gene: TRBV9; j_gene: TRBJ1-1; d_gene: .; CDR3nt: TGTGCCAGCAGCGTAATATCTGGGAACACTGAAGCTTTCTTT; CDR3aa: CASSVISGNTEAFF
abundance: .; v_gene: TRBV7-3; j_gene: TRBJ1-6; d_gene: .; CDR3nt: TGTGCCAGCAGCTTAAATGATAGGTGGAATTCACCCCTCCACTTT; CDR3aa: CASSLNDRWNSPLHF
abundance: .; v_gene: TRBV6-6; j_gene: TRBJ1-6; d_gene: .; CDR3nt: TGTGCCAGCGGAGATCGACACGGTTCACCCCTCCACTTT; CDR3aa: CASGDRHGSPLHF
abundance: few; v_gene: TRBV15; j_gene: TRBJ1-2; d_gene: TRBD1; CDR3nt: TGTGCCACCAGCAATCGACAGGGCGGCTATGGCTACACCTTC; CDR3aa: CATSNRQGGYGYTF